This TCR beta chain was sequenced in a study of blood T cell repertoires in COVID-19. The overall study: The cDNA or gDNA used as material had been derived from T cells, B-cell-depleted T cells, or PBMCs.

Trimming took off 2 bases at V and 8 bases at J, with 13 bases between the two ends. The CDR3 totals 14 residues. Germline values: CDR1 MRHNA, CDR2 SNTAGT. Profiling relied on immunoSEQ multiplex PCR, and the TCRdb table lists in-frame clones only, not all of them. The sample gives approximately 230,000 clones, under 90% of which show up once; less than 2% is in the top ten. Living in 24 US areas, the participants were between about 18 and 100 years of age. Donors in Cohort 3 who had recovered were those with two negative PCRs, healthcare professional clearance, or resolution of their symptoms. The sequenced sample consisted of PBMCs or T cells enriched from blood (not recorded which). V gene TRBV6-4 combines with J gene TRBJ2-1; maybe TRBD2 (5 bases). The sequence derives from a man aged 35-49 years who had recovered from COVID-19. The CDR3 DNA sequence: TGTGCCAGCAGTGACGGACGGGATCTCGATGAGCAGTTCTTC. Translation gives CASSDGRDLDEQFF.